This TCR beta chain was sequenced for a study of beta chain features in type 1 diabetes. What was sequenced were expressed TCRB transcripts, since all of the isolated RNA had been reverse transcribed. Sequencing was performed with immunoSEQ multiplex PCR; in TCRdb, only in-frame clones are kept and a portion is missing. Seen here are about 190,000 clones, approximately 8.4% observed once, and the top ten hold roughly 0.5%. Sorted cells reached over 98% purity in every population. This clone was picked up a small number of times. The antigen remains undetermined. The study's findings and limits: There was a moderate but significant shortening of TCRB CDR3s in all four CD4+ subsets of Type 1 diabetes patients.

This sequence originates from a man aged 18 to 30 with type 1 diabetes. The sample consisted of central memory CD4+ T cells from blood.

The chain's CDR3 is CASRPGNTRGNEQFF. The CDR3 DNA sequence: TGTGCCAGCAGGCCGGGTAACACTCGGGGCAATGAGCAGTTCTTC. The rearrangement links TRBV27 to TRBJ2-1, with D possibly being TRBD2 (5 bases). Trimming removed 6 bases from V and 6 bases from J, with 18 bases in between. Germline CDR1 is MNHEY and CDR2 is SMNVEV (reference sequence). This CDR3 has 15 residues.